This T cell receptor beta chain was captured by sequencing in a study of blood T cell repertoires in COVID-19. Study context: The analysed material was cDNA or gDNA that came from T cells, B-cell-depleted T cells, or PBMCs.

Authors' data handling: Nucleated cell counts were estimated from reference gene primer amplification. The protocol was immunoSEQ multiplex PCR, while the TCRdb copy is restricted to in-frame clones and leaves out a portion. The DNA gave D and trimming, while V, J and clone size come from that table. The sample holds about 200,000 clones, approximately 80% seen once. The CDR3 loop spans 16 amino acids. Germline CDR1 reads MNHEY; CDR2 reads SMNVEV (reference sequence). Losses at the gene ends were 0 bases for V and 9 bases for J; bases not matched to a gene: 9. Seattle-derived patients entered the study during active infection and were followed longitudinally.

This TCR came from a man in his 60s with COVID-19, enrolled during active disease. Sequencing used peripheral blood. The chain is built from TRBV27 and TRBJ2-1, with 9 bases matching TRBD1. The CDR3: CASSLSATGGLGEQFF. Here the CDR3 DNA reads TGTGCCAGCAGTTTATCGGCGACAGGGGGTTTGGGTGAGCAGTTCTTC.